This TCR beta chain was profiled in a study of blood T cells in healthy people across ages. Peripheral blood was drawn, about 9.7 milliliters per donor. The extraction recovered at least 5.5 micrograms of total RNA per sample. Together with a sample-barcoded 5' primer, a J-beta primer mix was included in a second PCR lasting roughly 6 to 12 cycles. Each cDNA molecule was tagged by a template-switch adaptor that had 12 random nucleotides. A single record per CDR3 protein comes from TCRdb applying MiXCR to the 5' RACE reads. The sample consists of approximately 880,000 distinct CDR3 sequences, around 48% of them appearing once. There are a few counts of this clonotype. This CDR3 spans 12 amino acids. Trimming took off 3 bases at V and 5 bases at J, with 6 bases between the two ends. Per the germline V gene, CDR1 is KGHSH and CDR2 is LQKENI.

The chain carries TRBV18 and TRBJ2-3, with D uncertain. The origin of this receptor is a man under 40 in good health. The source material was blood. The chain's CDR3 is CASSPVEDTQYF. DNA for the CDR3: TGTGCCAGCTCACCGGTAGAAGATACGCAGTATTTT.